This entry describes one TCR beta chain. Its matching antigen is unknown. Thawed unstimulated PBMCs were FACS-sorted by CD3, CD4 and CD8 into two populations. The data originate from a study of T cell clones after liver transplantation. Study at large: Tolerant meant at least one year fully off immunosuppression without liver enzymes above twice normal.

The CDR3 length is 17 residues. Germline V gene lookup returns CDR1 SEHNR and CDR2 FQNEAQ (reference sequence). Trimming removed 5 bases at V and 0 bases at J, with 18 bases between. Sequencing was performed with immunoSEQ multiplex PCR; in TCRdb, only in-frame clones are kept and a portion is missing. The profile shows tens of thousands of clones, around 93% of them singletons. The study, taken as a whole, reports: Low donor cell numbers restricted donor-reactive repertoire measurement in a couple of subjects.

This specimen was CD4+ T cells from blood, taken less than 28 months after liver transplant. The sequence derives from a human patient who received a liver transplant. The graft donor may have contributed some T cells. The chain is built from TRBV7-9 and TRBJ2-3, with a tentative D call TRBD2 (6 bases). Here the CDR3 DNA reads TGTGCCAGCAGCCCCACCCCCCGGGGGTTAAGCACAGATACGCAGTATTTT. This sequence encodes CASSPTPRGLSTDTQYF.